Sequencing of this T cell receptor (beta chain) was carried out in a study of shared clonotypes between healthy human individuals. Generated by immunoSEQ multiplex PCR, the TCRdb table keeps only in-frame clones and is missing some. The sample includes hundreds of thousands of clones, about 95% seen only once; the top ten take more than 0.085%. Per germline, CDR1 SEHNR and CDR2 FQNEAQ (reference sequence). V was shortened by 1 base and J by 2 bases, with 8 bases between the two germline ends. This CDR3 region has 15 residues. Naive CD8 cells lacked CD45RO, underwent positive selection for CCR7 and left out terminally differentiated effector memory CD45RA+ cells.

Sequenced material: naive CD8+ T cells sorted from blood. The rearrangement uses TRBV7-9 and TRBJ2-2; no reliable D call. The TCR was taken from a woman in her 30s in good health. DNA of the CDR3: TGTGCCAGCAGCTTAGTGGCAGTCAACACCGGGGAGCTGTTTTTT. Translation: CASSLVAVNTGELFF. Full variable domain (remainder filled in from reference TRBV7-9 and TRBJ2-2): DTGVSQNPRHKITKRGQNVTFRCDPISEHNRLYWYRQTLGQGPEFLTYFQNEAQLEKSRLLSDRFSAERPKGSFSTLEIQRTEQGDSAMYLCASSLVAVNTGELFFGEGSRLTVL.